This T cell receptor (beta chain) was sequenced in a study of blood T cell repertoires in COVID-19. As for the study in general: The analysed material was cDNA or gDNA that came from T cells, B-cell-depleted T cells, or PBMCs.

As originally analysed: It was from reference gene primer amplification that nucleated cell counts were estimated. Measured with immunoSEQ multiplex PCR; TCRdb has only the in-frame clones, and not every one. The DNA gave D and trimming, while V, J and clone size come from that table. The sample has about 120,000 clones; around 80% are singletons. The receptor comes from a man between 70 and 80 years old with active or convalescent COVID-19. The material sequenced was peripheral blood.

CDR3 in DNA: TGTGCCTCAAGGACTAGCGGGAAGACGGGCGAGCAGTACTTC. The encoded protein is CASRTSGKTGEQYF. The chain joins TRBV3-1 (or the pseudogene TRBV3-2) to TRBJ2-7; TRBD2 matches at 12 bases. CDR3 length: 14 amino acids. Looked up from germline, CDR1 is LGHDT and CDR2 is YNNKEL (reference sequence). The V and J ends lost 11 bases and 6 bases, in that order; junction bases with no gene match: 11.